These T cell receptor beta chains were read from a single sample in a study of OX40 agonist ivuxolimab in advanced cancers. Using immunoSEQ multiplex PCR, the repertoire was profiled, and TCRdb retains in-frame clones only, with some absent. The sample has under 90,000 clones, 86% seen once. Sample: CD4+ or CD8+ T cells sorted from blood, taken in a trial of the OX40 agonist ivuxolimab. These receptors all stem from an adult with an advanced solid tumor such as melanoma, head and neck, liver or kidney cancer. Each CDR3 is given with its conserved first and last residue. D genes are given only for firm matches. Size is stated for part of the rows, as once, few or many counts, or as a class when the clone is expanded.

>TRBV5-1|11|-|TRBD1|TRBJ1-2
CASSGTGSYTF
TGCGCCAGCAGCGGGACAGGGAGCTACACCTTC
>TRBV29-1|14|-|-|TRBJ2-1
CSVAQRLTYNEQFF
TGCAGCGTTGCCCAGCGGTTAACCTACAATGAGCAGTTCTTC
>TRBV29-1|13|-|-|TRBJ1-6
CSVGEQRGSPLHF
TGCAGCGTTGGGGAACAGAGGGGTTCACCCCTCCACTTT
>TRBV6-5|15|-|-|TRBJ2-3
CASRNRAGGTDTQYF
TGTGCCAGCAGGAACAGGGCCGGGGGCACAGATACGCAGTATTTT
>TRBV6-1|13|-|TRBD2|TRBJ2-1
CASSLGAGAEQFF
TGTGCCAGCAGTCTGGGAGCGGGAGCTGAGCAGTTCTTC
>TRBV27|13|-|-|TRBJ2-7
CASGRAGNYEQYF
TGTGCCAGCGGCCGGGCGGGGAACTACGAGCAGTACTTC
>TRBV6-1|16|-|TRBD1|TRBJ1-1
CASSETIQGYSTEAFF
TGTGCCAGCAGTGAAACTATACAGGGGTATAGCACTGAAGCTTTCTTT
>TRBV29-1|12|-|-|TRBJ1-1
CSAGAKNTEAFF
TGCAGCGCCGGGGCCAAGAACACTGAAGCTTTCTTT
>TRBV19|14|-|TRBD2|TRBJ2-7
CASSSPGGRYEQYF
TGTGCCAGTAGCTCCCCGGGCGGGAGATACGAGCAGTACTTC
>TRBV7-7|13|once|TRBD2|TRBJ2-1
CASSPDWEGEQFF
TGTGCCAGCAGCCCCGACTGGGAGGGGGAGCAGTTCTTC
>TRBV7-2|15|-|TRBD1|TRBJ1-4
CASSSWGQGARKLFF
TGTGCCAGCAGCTCCTGGGGTCAGGGGGCAAGGAAACTGTTTTTT
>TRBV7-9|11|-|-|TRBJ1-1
CASSLVTEAFF
TGTGCCAGCAGCTTAGTCACTGAAGCTTTCTTT
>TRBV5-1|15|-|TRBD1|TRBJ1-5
CASSGQGVGNQPQHF
TGCGCCAGCAGCGGACAGGGGGTCGGCAATCAGCCCCAGCATTTT
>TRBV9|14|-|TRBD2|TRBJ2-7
CASSFSGRDYEQYF
TGTGCCAGCAGCTTTAGCGGGAGGGACTACGAGCAGTACTTC
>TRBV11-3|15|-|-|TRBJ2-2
CASSLGVSNTGELFF
TGTGCCAGCAGCTTAGGAGTCTCGAACACCGGGGAGCTGTTTTTT
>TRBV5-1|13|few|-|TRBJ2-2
CASSSPRTGELFF
TGCGCCAGCAGCTCGCCACGGACCGGGGAGCTGTTTTTT
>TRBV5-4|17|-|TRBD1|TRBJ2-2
CASSLLRLTGGTGELFF
TGTGCCAGCAGCTTGTTAAGGTTGACAGGGGGCACCGGGGAGCTGTTTTTT
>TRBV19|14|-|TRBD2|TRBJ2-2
CASRTSGGTGELFF
TGTGCCAGTAGAACTAGCGGGGGTACCGGGGAGCTGTTTTTT
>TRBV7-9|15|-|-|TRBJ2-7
CASSSRGAVINEQYF
TGTGCCAGCAGCAGCCGGGGGGCGGTGATCAACGAGCAGTACTTC
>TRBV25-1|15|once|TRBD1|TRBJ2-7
CASSESGTGLYEQYF
TGTGCCAGCAGTGAATCAGGGACAGGGCTCTACGAGCAGTACTTC
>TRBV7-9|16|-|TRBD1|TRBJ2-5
CASSYGDRMGQETQYF
TGTGCCAGCAGCTACGGGGACAGGATGGGACAAGAGACCCAGTACTTC
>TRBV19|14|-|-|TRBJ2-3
CASSTRDFTDTQYF
TGTGCCAGTAGTACCCGGGACTTCACAGATACGCAGTATTTT
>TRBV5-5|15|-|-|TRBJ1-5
CASGETGSSNQPQHF
TGTGCCAGCGGCGAAACAGGTTCCAGCAATCAGCCCCAGCATTTT
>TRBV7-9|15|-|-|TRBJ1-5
CASSFVPDRNQPQHF
TGTGCCAGCAGCTTCGTTCCAGACCGGAATCAGCCCCAGCATTTT
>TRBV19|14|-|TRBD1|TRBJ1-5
CASSKDRGHQPQHF
TGTGCCAGTAGTAAGGACAGGGGCCATCAGCCCCAGCATTTT
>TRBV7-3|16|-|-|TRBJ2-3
CASSLGRNPRTDTQYF
TGTGCCAGCAGCTTAGGGCGGAACCCCCGCACAGATACGCAGTATTTT
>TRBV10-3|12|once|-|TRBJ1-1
CAAKDPNTEAFF
TGTGCCGCCAAAGACCCGAACACTGAAGCTTTCTTT
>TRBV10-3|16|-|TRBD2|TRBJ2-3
CAIRGIAGGSTDTQYF
TGTGCCATCAGAGGAATAGCGGGGGGGAGCACAGATACGCAGTATTTT
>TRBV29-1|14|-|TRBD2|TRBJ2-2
CSVYTSGYTGELFF
TGCAGCGTTTACACTAGCGGCTACACCGGGGAGCTGTTTTTT
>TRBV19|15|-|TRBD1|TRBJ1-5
CASSPGQGAGQPQHF
TGTGCCAGTAGTCCGGGACAGGGGGCCGGTCAGCCCCAGCATTTT
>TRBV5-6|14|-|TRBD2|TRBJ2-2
CASSAGLVNGELFF
TGTGCCAGCAGCGCCGGACTAGTAAACGGGGAGCTGTTTTTT
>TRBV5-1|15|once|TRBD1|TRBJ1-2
CASSPQGAPEYGYTF
TGCGCCAGCAGCCCGCAGGGGGCGCCCGAATATGGCTACACCTTC
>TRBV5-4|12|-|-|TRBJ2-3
CASSLVTDTQYF
TGTGCCAGCAGCTTGGTGACAGATACGCAGTATTTT
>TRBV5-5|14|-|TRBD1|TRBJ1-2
CASSGTGTAYGYTF
TGTGCCAGCAGCGGTACCGGGACAGCTTATGGCTACACCTTC
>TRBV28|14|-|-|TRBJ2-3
CASSFQWGSDTQYF
TGTGCCAGCAGTTTTCAGTGGGGATCAGATACGCAGTATTTT
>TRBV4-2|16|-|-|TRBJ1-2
CASSQDVPVANYGYTF
TGTGCCAGCAGCCAAGATGTACCGGTAGCTAACTATGGCTACACCTTC
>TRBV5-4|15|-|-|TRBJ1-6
CASSLGESYNSPLHF
TGTGCCAGCAGCTTAGGAGAGTCTTATAATTCACCCCTCCACTTT
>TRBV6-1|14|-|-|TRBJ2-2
CASTTGPNTGELFF
TGTGCCAGCACCACCGGGCCTAACACCGGGGAGCTGTTTTTT
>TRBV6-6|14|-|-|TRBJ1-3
CASSYSVAGNTIYF
TGTGCCAGCAGCTACAGCGTTGCAGGAAACACCATATATTTT
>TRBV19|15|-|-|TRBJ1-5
CASSASDYSNQPQHF
TGTGCCAGTAGCGCCTCCGATTATAGCAATCAGCCCCAGCATTTT